One sample yielded the 25 T cell receptor beta chains listed below, sequenced in a study of control samples from healthy donors and cancer patients. Assay: immunoSEQ multiplex PCR; the TCRdb copy retains only in-frame clones and omits some. Here the sample spans some 150,000 clones, under 95% being singletons. The specimen was blood. The receptors originated from a man between 35 and 55 years old in good health.

The rearrangement uses TRBV7-2 and TRBJ2-3, with 9 bases identical to TRBD1. This CDR3 comprises 18 residues. Germline CDR1 reads SGHTA; CDR2 reads FQGNSA. Germline trimming cut 1 base from V and 2 bases from J; bases unmatched to any gene: 10. CDR3 DNA: TGTGCCAGCAGCTTAGGCACAGGGGGCCACCCATACACAGATACGCAGTATTTT. This sequence encodes CASSLGTGGHPYTDTQYF.

The V call is TRBV7-9, the J call TRBJ1-3; no definite D call. Trimming removed 6 bases from V and 3 bases from J, with 9 bases in between. CDR1 is SEHNR and CDR2 is FQNEAQ in the germline V gene (reference sequence). The length of the CDR3 is 13 residues. The DNA of the CDR3 is TGTGCCAGCAGGTACCCCAATGGAAACACCATATATTTT. Translation gives CASRYPNGNTIYF.

The rearrangement links TRBV12-5 to TRBJ1-5; TRBD1 is a possible D gene (5 bases). V lost 0 bases and J 5 bases, leaving 8 bases between the germline ends. The germline V gene encodes CDR1 LGHNT and CDR2 FRNRAP. CDR3 length equals 14 residues. The CDR3 bases are TGTGCTAGTGGTTTGGTGGGGGGGTATCAGCCCCAGCATTTT. This translates into CASGLVGGYQPQHF.

The chain carries TRBV18 and TRBJ2-1, with unresolved D. The V gene lost 2 bases and the J gene lost 5 bases, with 7 bases spanning the gap. The CDR3 length is 13 residues. Germline V gene lookup returns CDR1 KGHSH and CDR2 LQKENI. CDR3 sequence (DNA): TGTGCCAGCTCACCAAAAGATAACAATGAGCAGTTCTTC. Amino acid sequence: CASSPKDNNEQFF.

V usage is TRBV7-2 and J usage is TRBJ2-5; D gene ambiguous. CDR1 is SGHTA, CDR2 FQGNSA, per germline. V lost 5 bases to trimming and J lost 2 bases, with 15 bases between them. The CDR3 runs 15 residues. The CDR3 reads CASSPRMGQQETQYF. DNA for the CDR3: TGTGCCAGCAGCCCCCGTATGGGCCAGCAAGAGACCCAGTACTTC.

This clone turned up a few times. The CDR3 loop reads CASSLETDTQYF. CDR3 nucleotides: TGCGCCAGCAGCTTGGAGACAGATACGCAGTATTTT. The V call is TRBV5-1, the J call TRBJ2-3; D remains ambiguous. The CDR3 extends over 12 amino acids. Germline loops: CDR1 SGHRS, CDR2 YFSETQ. The V and J ends lost 0 bases and 3 bases respectively, with 2 bases between them.

The chain employs TRBV27 and TRBJ2-7; a possible D gene is TRBD1 (6 bases). The length of the CDR3 is 13 residues. Germline V gives CDR1 MNHEY, CDR2 SMNVEV (reference sequence). The V and J ends lost 5 bases and 0 bases respectively, with 8 bases between them. As DNA, the CDR3 is TGTGCCAGCAGTATGGACAGCTCCTACGAGCAGTACTTC. Its translation: CASSMDSSYEQYF.

The chain joins TRBV18 to TRBJ2-3; 11 nucleotides line up with TRBD2. Trimming took 4 bases from V and 2 from J; bases not matched to a gene: 2. Germline values: CDR1 KGHSH, CDR2 LQKENI. CDR3 length: 15 residues. CDR3 residues: CASSRLAGPTDTQYF. DNA of the CDR3: TGTGCCAGCTCACGACTAGCGGGGCCCACAGATACGCAGTATTTT.

The gene calls are TRBV6-5 and TRBJ1-1; D remains ambiguous. Trimming removed 7 bases at V and 4 bases at J, with 16 bases between. Germline assignment: CDR1 MNHEY and CDR2 SVGAGI. This CDR3 spans 14 amino acids. The CDR3 bases are TGTGCCAGCACTGGCTGGACGATTTCCACTGAAGCTTTCTTT. Translated, it gives CASTGWTISTEAFF.

The genes are TRBV9 and TRBJ2-6; D not resolved. V shed 3 bases and J shed 0 bases, with 10 bases lying between them. CDR3 length: 16 amino acids. Germline assignment: CDR1 SGDLS and CDR2 YYNGEE. CDR3 in amino acids: CASSGTDNSGANVLTF. The CDR3, as DNA: TGTGCCAGCAGCGGAACAGACAACTCTGGGGCCAACGTCCTGACTTTC.

The chain couples TRBV9 to TRBJ2-6; 7 bases match TRBD1. The J segment lost 4 bases and the V segment lost 3 bases, leaving 10 bases of the junction unmatched. CDR3 length equals 17 residues. Looked up from germline, CDR1 is SGDLS and CDR2 is YYNGEE. CDR3 sequence reads: CASSAYRGYTGANVLTF. DNA of the CDR3: TGTGCCAGCAGCGCCTACAGGGGTTATACGGGGGCCAACGTCCTGACTTTC.

V and J are TRBV7-9 and TRBJ1-2; no clear D. CDR1 SEHNR and CDR2 FQNEAQ come from the germline V gene (reference sequence). CDR3 length: 11 amino acids. Trimming stripped 7 bases from V and 8 bases from J, with 11 bases between. CDR3 in amino acids: CASTSPLGYTF. The CDR3 DNA sequence: TGTGCCAGCACCTCCCCCTTAGGCTACACCTTC. Supplemented by reference TRBV7-9 and TRBJ1-2, the full variable domain reads DTGVSQNPRHKITKRGQNVTFRCDPISEHNRLYWYRQTLGQGPEFLTYFQNEAQLEKSRLLSDRFSAERPKGSFSTLEIQRTEQGDSAMYLCASTSPLGYTFGSGTRLTVV.

The genes are TRBV28 and TRBJ1-5; TRBD1 is a possible D gene (5 bases). The ends were cut back, 5 bases at V and 6 bases at J, with 14 bases in the middle. The CDR3 is 14 amino acids. Germline loops: CDR1 MDHEN, CDR2 SYDVKM. The CDR3 DNA is TGTGCCAGCAGTCGCAGGGTGGAGCGTCAGCCCCAGCATTTT. It codes for CASSRRVERQPQHF.

The chain links TRBV12-3 or TRBV12-4 to TRBJ2-5; the D gene is possibly TRBD1 (6 bases). CDR3 size: 13 residues. The V gene lost 0 bases and the J gene lost 4 bases, with 6 bases spanning the gap. CDR3 in DNA: TGTGCCAGCAGTTTAGCGGGGGCAGAGACCCAGTACTTC. It specifies CASSLAGAETQYF.

V and J are TRBV6-2 or TRBV6-3 and TRBJ2-5; D might be TRBD2 (5 bases). The CDR3 loop spans 15 amino acids. With 0 bases removed from V and 5 bases from J, the gap between germline ends came to 13 bases. Germline-derived CDR1 and CDR2 are MNHEY and SVGEGT. The CDR3 nucleotides are TGTGCCAGCAGTTACTCTGCGGGCGGCCCGGAGACCCAGTACTTC. Translation gives CASSYSAGGPETQYF.

This clone occurred once. The V call is TRBV6-1, the J call TRBJ2-7; TRBD2 matches 8 bases. This CDR3 is built from 16 residues. Trimming removed 2 bases from V and 1 base from J; junction bases left unmatched: 7. Per the germline V gene, CDR1 is MNHNS and CDR2 is SASEGT. CDR3 in amino acids: CASSESTSGLSYEQYF. The DNA of the CDR3 is TGTGCCAGCAGTGAATCTACTAGCGGATTGTCCTACGAGCAGTACTTC.

This chain joins TRBV2 and TRBJ1-2; D unclear. The CDR3 length is 13 residues. V was shortened by 4 bases and J by 4 bases, with 10 bases between the two germline ends. CDR1 SNHLY and CDR2 FYNNEI come from the germline V gene. CDR3 nucleotide sequence: TGTGCCAGCAGTGGTAGTCGGATCTATGGCTACACCTTC. The encoded protein is CASSGSRIYGYTF.

The CDR3 is CASTRRQGSLTYEQYF. Here the CDR3 DNA reads TGTGCCAGCACCAGACGACAGGGATCCCTAACCTACGAGCAGTACTTC. The gene calls are TRBV2 and TRBJ2-7; TRBD1 agrees at 7 bases. V was clipped by 7 bases and J by 2 bases; unmatched bases: 14. The CDR3 extends over 16 amino acids. Germline CDR1 and CDR2: SNHLY and FYNNEI.

J is TRBJ2-7 and V is TRBV5-1, with D possibly matching TRBD1 (6 bases). Between the trimmed V and J ends, which lost 0 bases and 4 bases, there was a span of 14 bases. From germline, CDR1 is SGHRS and CDR2 YFSETQ. The CDR3 is made up of 15 amino acids. The CDR3 DNA reads as TGCGCCAGCAGCTTGGAACAGGGTGGCGGGTACGAGCAGTACTTC. This encodes CASSLEQGGGYEQYF.

The CDR3 sequence is CASSRTGNNDGYTF. CDR3 DNA: TGCGCCAGCAGCCGGACAGGGAATAATGATGGCTACACCTTC. V is TRBV4-1 and J is TRBJ1-2; 8 bases line up with TRBD1. The CDR3 has 14 amino acids. J was trimmed by 6 bases and V by 4 bases; bases with no gene match: 7. CDR1 MGHRA and CDR2 YSYEKL come from the germline V gene.

This rearrangement joins TRBV9 to TRBJ2-2; no firm D call. V was shortened by 1 base and J by 2 bases, with 6 bases between the two germline ends. From germline, CDR1 is SGDLS and CDR2 YYNGEE. This CDR3 region has 14 residues. The CDR3: CASSVRPNTGELFF. The CDR3 DNA sequence: TGTGCCAGCAGCGTAAGGCCTAACACCGGGGAGCTGTTTTTT.

The V call is TRBV30, the J call TRBJ2-7, with D perhaps assigned TRBD1 or TRBD2 (6 bases each). Trimming shortened V by 1 base and J by 3 bases, and 22 bases separated the two germline ends. From germline, CDR1 is GTSNPN and CDR2 SVGIG (reference sequence). There are 17 residues in the CDR3. The chain's CDR3 is CAWSETPQGGGYYEQYF. CDR3 nucleotides: TGTGCCTGGAGTGAAACCCCACAGGGAGGAGGATACTACGAGCAGTACTTC.

J is TRBJ1-3 and V is TRBV5-4; D possibly corresponds to TRBD1 (6 bases). The germline gives CDR1 SGHNT, CDR2 YYREEE (reference sequence). Trimming removed 4 bases at V and 0 bases at J, with 20 bases between. CDR3 length: 18 residues. The CDR3 is CASSHKRDTLLSGNTIYF. The CDR3 region has the DNA TGTGCCAGCAGCCATAAACGGGACACTCTCCTCTCTGGAAACACCATATATTTT.

Worth noting for this clone: This same CDR3 is encoded by further DNA sequences in the sample. The CDR3 nucleotides are TGCGCCAGCAGCCAGGGACAGTATTATGGCTACACCTTC. This encodes CASSQGQYYGYTF. The rearrangement links TRBV4-3 to TRBJ1-2; 7 bases line up with TRBD1. In germline, CDR1 is LGHNA, CDR2 YSLEER. The junction had 3 bases not matched to a gene; V was cut back by 3 bases and J by 5 bases. The CDR3 totals 13 residues.

This rearrangement joins TRBV6-2 or TRBV6-3 to TRBJ2-5; 16 positions match TRBD2. From germline, CDR1 is MNHEY and CDR2 SVGEGT. The ends lost 5 bases at V and 10 bases at J; junction bases unmatched: 13. The CDR3 is 17 amino acids. The CDR3 region has the DNA TGTGCCAGCAGTCCACAGGGGCGCGGGACTAGCGGGAGGGACCAGTACTTC. Amino acid sequence: CASSPQGRGTSGRDQYF.